This record concerns one T cell receptor beta chain sequence. The CDR3 consists of 14 residues. CDR1 and CDR2 (germline): SGHNT, YYREEE (reference sequence). Trimming pared 0 bases from V and 5 bases from J, leaving 11 bases between. The data belong to a study of cytomegalovirus exposure and HLA in healthy donors. Study as a whole: HLA-typed donors were the source of approximately 85 million unique TCRs, which an early data release held.

PCR was performed using 60 Vbeta and 13 Jbeta primers. Measured with immunoSEQ multiplex PCR; TCRdb has only the in-frame clones, and not every one. The table records about 140,000 clones, around 65% of them present only once. The sequencing sample was made of PBMCs. The chain joins TRBV5-4 to TRBJ1-1; D unclear. The sequence came from a male donor in good health and CMV-seronegative. For the CDR3, the DNA is TGTGCCAGCAGCTTGGGAAACATCGGGACTGAAGCTTTCTTT. Protein product: CASSLGNIGTEAFF.